Below are 25 T cell receptor beta chains sequenced from a single sample in a study of blood T cell repertoires in COVID-19. Some clones are missing from TCRdb's copy, which holds only in-frame ones; the method was immunoSEQ multiplex PCR. The sample holds some 200,000 clones, 85% seen once. What was sequenced was peripheral blood. Receptor source: a woman in her 70s with COVID-19, enrolled during active disease.

V gene TRBV27 combines with J gene TRBJ1-2, with 11 bases fitting TRBD1. There are 15 residues in the CDR3. Trimming cost V 3 bases and J 7 bases; bases outside gene matches: 7. From germline, CDR1 is MNHEY and CDR2 SMNVEV (reference sequence). The CDR3 here is CASSFWKDRGLGYTF. The CDR3 coding sequence is TGTGCCAGCAGTTTCTGGAAGGACAGGGGGCTTGGCTACACCTTC.

The chain carries TRBV6-5 and TRBJ1-1, with D possibly being TRBD1 (5 bases). Deletions cut 6 bases from V and 0 bases from J, with 14 bases between. The germline gives CDR1 MNHEY, CDR2 SVGAGI. The length of the CDR3 is 15 residues. CDR3 bases: TGTGCCAGCAGCAAATTTTGGACATTGAACACTGAAGCTTTCTTT. This translates into CASSKFWTLNTEAFF.

The chain recombines TRBV2 with TRBJ2-1; perhaps TRBD2 as D (6 bases). CDR1 SNHLY and CDR2 FYNNEI come from the germline V gene. V was pared by 8 bases and J by 4 bases, with 15 bases between. The CDR3 contains 14 residues. This CDR3 reads CASSRGRGYNEQFF. For the CDR3, the DNA is TGTGCCAGCTCCCGGGGGAGAGGGTACAATGAGCAGTTCTTC.

The chain couples TRBV5-1 to TRBJ1-1; 9 bases are shared with TRBD1. Germline V CDR1 and CDR2: SGHRS, YFSETQ. Trimming cost V 4 bases and J 8 bases; bases outside gene matches: 6. This CDR3 spans 13 amino acids. CDR3 nucleotides: TGCGCCAGCAGCCCTGGGACAGGGACCGAAGCTTTCTTT. Translated: CASSPGTGTEAFF.

The chain uses TRBV7-3 and TRBJ1-1, with 8 bases matching TRBD1. J gave up 1 base and V 5 bases, and 3 bases lay outside the gene matches. The CDR3 covers 14 residues. The germline V gene has CDR1 SGHTA and CDR2 FQGTGA. This CDR3 is CASSTGGQNTEAFF. CDR3 in DNA: TGTGCCAGCAGCACAGGGGGACAGAACACTGAAGCTTTCTTT.

The chain joins TRBV11-3 to TRBJ2-1, with 9 bases lining up with TRBD2. The trim removed 1 base at V and 4 bases at J, leaving 5 bases unmatched. The CDR3 runs to 16 residues. CDR1 is SGHNT, CDR2 YENEEA, per germline. CDR3 DNA sequence: TGTGCCAGCAGCTTAGGACCTAGCGGGACGTACAATGAGCAGTTCTTC. It encodes CASSLGPSGTYNEQFF.

The chain employs TRBV6-5 and TRBJ1-2; 9 bases are a match to TRBD1. Germline V gene data show CDR1 as MNHEY and CDR2 as SVGAGI. There are 15 residues in the CDR3. J gave up 3 bases and V 6 bases, and 8 bases lay outside the gene matches. For the CDR3, the DNA is TGTGCCAGCAGGCGTTGGGACAGGGAGGACTATGGCTACACCTTC. Protein: CASRRWDREDYGYTF.

The chain uses TRBV7-3 and TRBJ2-1, with 13 positions matching TRBD2. Germline-derived CDR1 and CDR2 are SGHTA and FQGTGA. The CDR3 covers 19 residues. V lost 2 bases to trimming and J lost 0 bases; unmatched junction nucleotides: 7. The chain's CDR3 is CASSLGLAGDRSSYNEQFF. The CDR3 DNA reads TGTGCCAGCAGCTTAGGACTAGCGGGGGACAGGAGCTCCTACAATGAGCAGTTCTTC.

This chain joins TRBV19 and TRBJ1-1; D unresolved. CDR3 length equals 13 residues. The V gene lost 10 bases and the J gene lost 2 bases, with 14 bases spanning the gap. CDR1 is LNHDA, CDR2 SQIVND, per germline (reference sequence). CDR3 in amino acids: CATSTVLNTEAFF. CDR3 bases: TGTGCCACCTCCACAGTCCTAAACACTGAAGCTTTCTTT. Looking up the rest from reference TRBV19 and TRBJ1-1 gives the full variable domain: DGGITQSPKYLFRKEGQNVTLSCEQNLNHDAMYWYRQDPGQGLRLIYYSQIVNDFQKGDIAEGYSVSREKKESFPLTVTSAQKNPTAFYLCATSTVLNTEAFFGQGTRLTVV.

This rearrangement joins TRBV7-2 to TRBJ1-2, with 9 bases lining up with TRBD1. The germline V gene has CDR1 SGHTA and CDR2 FQGNSA. This CDR3 has 17 amino acids. With 4 bases clipped from V and 2 bases from J, the junction kept 11 bases outside the gene matches. CDR3 amino acids: CASSSRITGGPNYGYTF. The CDR3 DNA follows: TGTGCCAGCAGCTCTCGCATAACAGGGGGCCCCAACTATGGCTACACCTTC.

V is TRBV6-4 and J is TRBJ2-3; 8 bases map to TRBD2. V gave up 4 bases and J gave up 1 base; unmatched junction bases: 4. The CDR3 consists of 15 residues. CDR1 MRHNA and CDR2 SNTAGT come from the germline V gene. The CDR3 nucleotides read TGTGCCAGCAGTGTGGAAGCGGGAGGCACAGATACGCAGTATTTT. Its translation is CASSVEAGGTDTQYF.

The V call is TRBV7-9, the J call TRBJ2-1, with 12 bases lining up with TRBD2. Germline V gene sequence: CDR1 SEHNR, CDR2 FQNEAQ (reference sequence). The length of the CDR3 is 16 residues. J gave up 8 bases and V 6 bases, and 11 bases lay outside the gene matches. For the CDR3, the DNA is TGTGCCAGCAGTCCCCGACTAGCGGGAGAACTCGATGAGCAGTTCTTC. This sequence encodes CASSPRLAGELDEQFF.

The V gene is TRBV27, the J gene TRBJ2-2, with unresolved D. This CDR3 is 15 amino acids long. V gave up 4 bases and J gave up 5 bases, with 14 bases separating them. Germline V lookup: CDR1 MNHEY, CDR2 SMNVEV (reference sequence). CDR3 sequence: CASSSSWMTTGELFF. The CDR3 DNA sequence: TGTGCCAGCAGTTCGTCTTGGATGACAACCGGGGAGCTGTTTTTT.

The V gene is TRBV11-1, the J gene TRBJ2-3, with 8 nucleotides matching TRBD1. J lost 0 bases, V lost 5 bases, and 7 bases had no gene match. This CDR3 comprises 16 residues. The germline V gene has CDR1 SGHAT and CDR2 FQDESV (reference sequence). The CDR3 protein is CASSPGQAISTDTQYF. CDR3 bases: TGTGCCAGCAGCCCGGGACAGGCGATCAGCACAGATACGCAGTATTTT.

DNA for the CDR3: TGCGCCAGCAGCCCCGTGGGCAGTTTGAACACTGAAGCTTTCTTT. Translation: CASSPVGSLNTEAFF. The genes are TRBV5-1 and TRBJ1-1; D is undetermined. The CDR3 has 15 residues. V was shortened by 4 bases and J by 0 bases, with 13 bases between the two germline ends. CDR1 and CDR2 (germline): SGHRS, YFSETQ.

The CDR3 is CASSPLNEKLFF. The DNA for the CDR3 is TGTGCCAGCTCACCCCTTAATGAAAAACTGTTTTTT. This chain links TRBV18 with TRBJ1-4; no clear D gene. CDR1 and CDR2 (germline): KGHSH, LQKENI. Deletions cut 3 bases from V and 4 bases from J, with 3 bases between. The CDR3 contains 12 residues. The full variable domain, completed using reference TRBV18 and TRBJ1-4, is NAGVMQNPRHLVRRRGQEARLRCSPMKGHSHVYWYRQLPEEGLKFMVYLQKENIIDESGMPKERFSAEFPKEGPSILRIQQVVRGDSAAYFCASSPLNEKLFFGSGTQLSVL.

The chain carries TRBV11-3 and TRBJ2-5; 8 bases are a match to TRBD1. CDR3 length: 15 residues. CDR1 and CDR2 from the germline V gene are SGHNT and YENEEA. Trimming at V came to 1 base and at J to 5 bases, leaving 6 bases not matched to a gene. The CDR3 protein is CASSLGTGQGETQYF. The CDR3 DNA sequence: TGTGCCAGCAGCTTAGGGACAGGGCAGGGCGAGACCCAGTACTTC.

As DNA, the CDR3 is TGTGCCAGCAGCCCTGCAGGGGCCGTCAGTGAGCAGTTCTTC. It codes for CASSPAGAVSEQFF. This chain links TRBV7-9 with TRBJ2-1, with D tentatively TRBD1 (6 bases). This CDR3 region has 14 residues. Between the trimmed V and J ends, which lost 5 bases and 9 bases, there was a span of 17 bases. Germline lookup yields CDR1 SEHNR and CDR2 FQNEAQ (reference sequence).

The chain employs TRBV6-5 and TRBJ1-1, with D uncertain. Trimming shortened V by 0 bases and J by 1 base, and 9 bases separated the two germline ends. CDR1 is MNHEY and CDR2 is SVGAGI in the germline V gene. The CDR3 extends over 15 amino acids. Here the CDR3 reads CASSYSHRGNTEAFF. As DNA, the CDR3 is TGTGCCAGCAGTTACTCCCATCGGGGGAACACTGAAGCTTTCTTT.

The V call is TRBV5-1, the J call TRBJ2-7; D is perhaps TRBD1 (6 bases). Between the trimmed V and J ends, which lost 0 bases and 3 bases, there was a span of 10 bases. The CDR3 covers 14 residues. Per germline, CDR1 SGHRS and CDR2 YFSETQ. CDR3 amino acids: CASSLEGGSYEQYF. CDR3 bases: TGCGCCAGCAGCTTGGAAGGGGGAAGCTACGAGCAGTACTTC.

V and J are TRBV3-1 (or the pseudogene TRBV3-2) and TRBJ2-7; possible D gene TRBD1, 6 bases. Trimming left V 3 bases short and J 3 bases short, with 12 bases between. Germline V gives CDR1 LGHDT, CDR2 YNNKEL (reference sequence). The CDR3 extends over 14 amino acids. CDR3 in amino acids: CASSQTGQFYEQYF. The CDR3 bases are TGTGCCAGCAGCCAGACCGGACAGTTCTACGAGCAGTACTTC.

The chain links TRBV7-6 to TRBJ2-3; D remains unclear. This CDR3 comprises 16 residues. CDR1 is SGHVS and CDR2 is FNYEAQ in the germline V gene. The V and J ends lost 5 bases and 0 bases respectively, with 15 bases between them. In nucleotides, the CDR3 is TGTGCCAGCAGCGCCCGCCTTAGAACTAGCACAGATACGCAGTATTTT. Its translation: CASSARLRTSTDTQYF.

The chain joins TRBV7-2 to TRBJ2-1, with TRBD1 identical over 7 bases. The CDR3 totals 16 residues. The J segment lost 0 bases and the V segment lost 2 bases, leaving 4 bases of the junction unmatched. Germline lookup yields CDR1 SGHTA and CDR2 FQGNSA. DNA of the CDR3: TGTGCCAGCAGCTTAAGGGGACAGAGCTCCTACAATGAGCAGTTCTTC. Translation: CASSLRGQSSYNEQFF.

V usage is TRBV20-1 and J usage is TRBJ1-2, with TRBD1 matching 7 bases. Germline values: CDR1 DFQATT, CDR2 SNEGSKA (reference sequence). This CDR3 comprises 13 residues. With V trimmed by 3 bases and J by 5 bases, 6 bases remained unmatched. CDR3 DNA sequence: TGCAGTGCTAGTGAGGGGGCTCGGTATGGCTACACCTTC. Its protein is CSASEGARYGYTF.

This chain joins TRBV19 and TRBJ2-7; 7 bases align to TRBD1. This CDR3 has 13 residues. Germline V gene lookup returns CDR1 LNHDA and CDR2 SQIVND (reference sequence). After removal of 1 base from V and 6 bases from J, the junction contained 3 bases not matched to a gene. CDR3 loop: CASSIAHRGEQYF. Written as DNA, the CDR3 is TGTGCCAGTAGTATAGCCCACAGGGGCGAGCAGTACTTC.